Following are 29 T cell receptor beta chains from one sample sequenced in a study of shared clonotypes between healthy human individuals. Assay: immunoSEQ multiplex PCR; the TCRdb copy retains only in-frame clones and omits some. This sample has nearly 1 million clones, with 76% found just once. Sequencing used memory CD4+ T cells sorted from blood. Subset: CD45RA-negative fraction. The receptors originated from a man between 18 and 29 years old in good health.

This chain connects TRBV6-6 to TRBJ2-1; D remains ambiguous. This CDR3 contains 12 residues. Trimming removed 2 bases at V and 4 bases at J, with 3 bases between. Germline-derived CDR1 and CDR2 are MNHNY and SVGAGI (reference sequence). The CDR3 DNA sequence: TGTGCCAGCAGTTACGGGTACAATGAGCAGTTCTTC. Its translation: CASSYGYNEQFF.

The gene calls are TRBV5-4 and TRBJ2-2; TRBD2 is a possible D gene (7 bases). CDR1 is SGHNT, CDR2 YYREEE, per germline (reference sequence). The V and J ends lost 3 bases and 4 bases respectively, with 10 bases between them. This CDR3 contains 14 residues. CDR3 nucleotide sequence: TGTGCCAGCAGCTCCCGGGGGGCCACCGGGGAGCTGTTTTTT. Its protein product is CASSSRGATGELFF.

The CDR3 is CASTPGQGHGGYTF. The CDR3 nucleotides are TGTGCCAGCACCCCGGGACAGGGGCATGGGGGCTACACCTTC. This chain joins TRBV27 and TRBJ1-2, with 10 positions matching TRBD1. Germline CDR1 is MNHEY and CDR2 is SMNVEV (reference sequence). Trimming at V came to 7 bases and at J to 8 bases, leaving 10 bases not matched to a gene. This CDR3 region has 14 residues.

The chain carries TRBV6-5 and TRBJ2-7; the D gene could be TRBD1 or TRBD2 (5 bases each). There are 15 residues in the CDR3. Trimming removed 0 bases from V and 3 bases from J, with 12 bases in between. The germline V gene has CDR1 MNHEY and CDR2 SVGAGI. This chain's CDR3 is CASSYSTGADYEQYF. The CDR3 DNA reads as TGTGCCAGCAGTTACTCGACCGGGGCCGACTACGAGCAGTACTTC.

The rearrangement uses TRBV6-1 and TRBJ1-2; 8 bases line up with TRBD1. J lost 5 bases, V lost 7 bases, and 9 bases had no gene match. This CDR3 comprises 14 residues. Germline CDR1 reads MNHNS; CDR2 reads SASEGT. The CDR3 nucleotides read TGTGCCAGCAAGAATCCCGGGACAGGTTATGGCTACACCTTC. Protein sequence: CASKNPGTGYGYTF.

The chain carries TRBV20-1 and TRBJ2-3; no reliable D call. Trimming shortened V by 7 bases and J by 0 bases, and 2 bases separated the two germline ends. The CDR3 covers 10 residues. From germline, CDR1 is DFQATT and CDR2 SNEGSKA (reference sequence). The DNA of the CDR3 is TGCAGTGACAGCACAGATACGCAGTATTTT. Translated: CSDSTDTQYF.

The rearrangement uses TRBV5-1 and TRBJ2-1, with no clear D. CDR1 is SGHRS and CDR2 is YFSETQ in the germline V gene. The CDR3 has 11 amino acids. The germline V and J ends were trimmed by 4 bases and 11 bases, with 10 bases remaining between them. CDR3 residues: CASSQLDQQFF. The CDR3, as DNA: TGCGCCAGCAGCCAATTAGATCAGCAGTTCTTC.

The chain combines TRBV5-6 with TRBJ2-7; D gene uncertain. CDR1 SGHDT and CDR2 YYEEEE come from the germline V gene. Trimming took off 2 bases at V and 3 bases at J, with 12 bases between the two ends. This CDR3 is 14 amino acids long. CDR3 in DNA: TGTGCCAGCAGCTTTCCAGGCAGCAACTACGAGCAGTACTTC. Translated, it gives CASSFPGSNYEQYF.

The gene calls are TRBV2 and TRBJ2-7; 8 nucleotides align to TRBD1. The V and J ends lost 4 bases and 2 bases, in that order; junction bases with no gene match: 7. Per the germline V gene, CDR1 is SNHLY and CDR2 is FYNNEI. CDR3 length: 15 amino acids. The DNA of the CDR3 is TGTGCCAGCAGTGGTAGGACAGGGTTCACCTACGAGCAGTACTTC. Residues: CASSGRTGFTYEQYF.

This clone showed up just a few times. The chain joins TRBV27 to TRBJ1-1; D is undetermined. The CDR3 is made up of 14 amino acids. CDR1 is MNHEY, CDR2 SMNVEV, per germline (reference sequence). Trimming took off 0 bases at V and 6 bases at J, with 11 bases between the two ends. The CDR3 bases are TGTGCCAGCAGTTTATCCGGGAGTGTCCCTGAAGCTTTCTTT. This sequence encodes CASSLSGSVPEAFF.

The V gene is TRBV19, the J gene TRBJ2-3; 7 bases fit TRBD2. V was pared by 7 bases and J by 4 bases, with 8 bases of the junction left unmatched. The CDR3 spans 14 residues. Germline V gene sequence: CDR1 LNHDA, CDR2 SQIVND (reference sequence). For the CDR3, the DNA is TGTGCCAGTACAGCGGGACTTCTCTCAGATACGCAGTATTTT. Its protein product is CASTAGLLSDTQYF.

Comments on this clone: Within the sample, other DNA sequences also encode this same CDR3. The rearrangement links TRBV5-1 to TRBJ1-5; D call uncertain. This CDR3 contains 14 residues. Germline CDR1 reads SGHRS; CDR2 reads YFSETQ. V lost 0 bases and J 3 bases, leaving 7 bases between the germline ends. CDR3 in amino acids: CASSLEGFNQPQHF. CDR3 DNA sequence: TGCGCCAGCAGCTTGGAAGGGTTCAATCAGCCCCAGCATTTT.

V usage is TRBV5-4 and J usage is TRBJ1-2; 9 positions agree with TRBD1. This CDR3 comprises 16 residues. CDR1 is SGHNT, CDR2 YYREEE, per germline (reference sequence). The V and J ends lost 4 bases and 1 base, in that order; junction bases with no gene match: 8. The CDR3 loop reads CASSIQRTGDNYGYTF. The CDR3, as DNA: TGTGCCAGCAGCATACAGAGGACAGGGGATAACTATGGCTACACCTTC.

The J gene is TRBJ1-1, the V gene TRBV15, with D possibly TRBD1 on 6 matching bases. CDR3 length: 15 amino acids. The V gene's germline CDR1 is LNHNV and CDR2 YYDKDF (reference sequence). V was shortened by 2 bases and J by 0 bases, with 10 bases between the two germline ends. The CDR3 here is CATSRPQGMNTEAFF. The CDR3 bases are TGTGCCACCAGCAGACCACAGGGCATGAACACTGAAGCTTTCTTT. The full variable domain, with the rest looked up from reference TRBV15 and TRBJ1-1, is DAMVIQNPRYQVTQFGKPVTLSCSQTLNHNVMYWYQQKSSQAPKLLFHYYDKDFNNEADTPDNFQSRRPNTSFCFLDIRSPGLGDTAMYLCATSRPQGMNTEAFFGQGTRLTVV.

A single count supports this clone. Other DNA sequences from this sample encode an identical CDR3 as well. The rearrangement links TRBV5-1 to TRBJ2-3; D ambiguous. The germline V and J ends were trimmed by 0 bases and 0 bases, with 8 bases remaining between them. The CDR3 consists of 15 residues. Germline assignment: CDR1 SGHRS and CDR2 YFSETQ. The CDR3 DNA sequence: TGCGCCAGCAGCTTGGTACTATCTAGCACAGATACGCAGTATTTT. Its translation is CASSLVLSSTDTQYF. Looking up the rest from reference TRBV5-1 and TRBJ2-3 gives the full variable domain: KAGVTQTPRYLIKTRGQQVTLSCSPISGHRSVSWYQQTPGQGLQFLFEYFSETQRNKGNFPGRFSGRQFSNSRSEMNVSTLELGDSALYLCASSLVLSSTDTQYFGPGTRLTVL.

The J gene is TRBJ1-1, the V gene TRBV9; D remains ambiguous. The CDR3 is 10 amino acids. Germline V CDR1 and CDR2: SGDLS, YYNGEE. The CDR3 nucleotides are TGTGTTCGGAGCTACACTGAAGCTTTCTTT. This sequence encodes CVRSYTEAFF.

The V gene is TRBV7-9, the J gene TRBJ1-2; D is unclear. The V end was cut by 2 bases, the J end by 1 base, with 8 bases between. This CDR3 contains 14 residues. Looked up from germline, CDR1 is SEHNR and CDR2 is FQNEAQ (reference sequence). The CDR3 loop reads CASSLNGDNYGYTF. CDR3 nucleotide sequence: TGTGCCAGCAGCTTAAACGGGGATAACTATGGCTACACCTTC.

The chain carries TRBV7-6 and TRBJ2-6; tentative D call: TRBD1 (6 bases). V lost 6 bases and J lost 4, with 13 bases in between. Germline-derived CDR1 and CDR2 are SGHVS and FNYEAQ. This CDR3 spans 15 amino acids. The CDR3 nucleotides are TGTGCCAGCAGGGATACAGGGTGGGGGGCCAACGTCCTGACTTTC. Protein: CASRDTGWGANVLTF.

This chain uses TRBV2 with TRBJ2-7; no clear D gene. Between the trimmed V and J ends, which lost 8 bases and 9 bases, there was a span of 14 bases. Germline V gene data show CDR1 as SNHLY and CDR2 as FYNNEI. CDR3 length: 11 residues. CDR3 region: CASGPYERQYF. The CDR3 bases are TGTGCCAGCGGGCCCTACGAGCGGCAGTACTTC.

In DNA, the CDR3 is TGTGCCAGCTGGTCCGAAGGGGCGGTCTACGAGCAGTACTTC. Residues: CASWSEGAVYEQYF. V and J are TRBV6-1 and TRBJ2-7; weak D call: TRBD1 (5 bases). CDR3 length equals 14 residues. The V and J ends lost 8 bases and 3 bases respectively, with 17 bases between them. From germline, CDR1 is MNHNS and CDR2 SASEGT.

V usage is TRBV5-6 and J usage is TRBJ1-2, with a weak D call TRBD1 (5 bases). The germline CDR1 and CDR2 sequences are SGHDT and YYEEEE. The CDR3 consists of 15 residues. Trimming removed 7 bases at V and 0 bases at J, with 16 bases between. The CDR3 here is CASRVGQSTNYGYTF. CDR3 in DNA: TGTGCCAGCCGGGTGGGGCAGTCTACTAACTATGGCTACACCTTC. Full variable domain (outside the CDR3, taken from reference TRBV5-6 and TRBJ1-2): DAGVTQSPTHLIKTRGQQVTLRCSPKSGHDTVSWYQQALGQGPQFIFQYYEEEERQRGNFPDRFSGHQFPNYSSELNVNALLLGDSALYLCASRVGQSTNYGYTFGSGTRLTVV.

This clone came up a few times. The chain joins TRBV7-8 to TRBJ1-2; no firm D call. Germline lookup yields CDR1 SGHVS and CDR2 FQNEAQ. The CDR3 is 14 residues long. The ends were cut back, 5 bases at V and 0 bases at J, with 10 bases in the middle. The CDR3 loop reads CASSPTASNYGYTF. CDR3 in DNA: TGTGCCAGCAGCCCTACAGCATCTAACTATGGCTACACCTTC.

The chain links TRBV5-6 to TRBJ1-1; possible D gene TRBD1, 5 bases. Germline V gene data show CDR1 as SGHDT and CDR2 as YYEEEE. The germline V and J ends were trimmed by 0 bases and 2 bases, with 11 bases remaining between them. This CDR3 is built from 15 residues. Here the CDR3 reads CASSLVSTANTEAFF. Here the CDR3 DNA reads TGTGCCAGCAGCTTGGTTTCGACAGCAAACACTGAAGCTTTCTTT.

In DNA form, the CDR3 reads TGCGCCAGCAGCCAAGATGGAAACACCAACTTCTATGGCTACACCTTC. Translated, it gives CASSQDGNTNFYGYTF. The V and J genes are TRBV4-3 and TRBJ1-2; D call uncertain. The V gene lost 0 bases and the J gene lost 4 bases, with 15 bases spanning the gap. Germline V lookup: CDR1 LGHNA, CDR2 YSLEER. This CDR3 region has 16 residues.

The genes are TRBV9 and TRBJ2-2; D possibly matches TRBD1 or TRBD2 (6 bases each). The germline V and J ends were trimmed by 0 bases and 1 base, with 10 bases remaining between them. Germline V lookup: CDR1 SGDLS, CDR2 YYNGEE. The CDR3 totals 16 residues. CDR3 coding DNA: TGTGCCAGCAGCGTAGGAGGGGGGAAGAACACCGGGGAGCTGTTTTTT. Translated, it gives CASSVGGGKNTGELFF.

The chain combines TRBV9 with TRBJ1-4; no reliable D call. V lost 0 bases and J 4 bases, leaving 13 bases between the germline ends. This CDR3 has 16 residues. Per germline, CDR1 SGDLS and CDR2 YYNGEE. DNA of the CDR3: TGTGCCAGCAGCGTAGCTACGAGGCTCCGTAATGAAAAACTGTTTTTT. Amino acid sequence: CASSVATRLRNEKLFF.

The rearrangement links TRBV9 to TRBJ2-1, with a possible D match to TRBD2 (6 bases). V lost 2 bases and J lost 2, with 26 bases in between. CDR1 and CDR2 from the germline V gene are SGDLS and YYNGEE. CDR3 size: 20 residues. CDR3 nucleotide sequence: TGTGCCAGCAGCGTTGATTGGGGTAGTTACCACTCGGGGGCCTACAATGAGCAGTTCTTC. Protein sequence: CASSVDWGSYHSGAYNEQFF.

The J gene is TRBJ2-7, the V gene TRBV10-3; D possibly corresponds to TRBD2 (5 bases). The V gene lost 3 bases and the J gene lost 4 bases, with 22 bases spanning the gap. Looked up from germline, CDR1 is ENHRY and CDR2 is SYGVKD. This CDR3 contains 17 residues. The CDR3 DNA sequence: TGTGCCATCAGTGAAATCCGTGGGCAGGCGGGCTCGTACGAGCAGTACTTC. Translating gives CAISEIRGQAGSYEQYF.

V gene TRBV30 combines with J gene TRBJ1-6; 7 nucleotides line up with TRBD1. This CDR3 region has 15 residues. Germline lookup yields CDR1 GTSNPN and CDR2 SVGIG (reference sequence). After removal of 2 bases from V and 7 bases from J, the junction contained 8 bases not matched to a gene. CDR3 in amino acids: CAWSRSNRGNSPLHF. The CDR3 coding sequence is TGTGCCTGGAGTAGATCGAACAGGGGAAATTCACCCCTCCACTTT.